This TCR beta chain was recorded in a study of blood T cell repertoires in COVID-19. Self-reported history from a screening survey and questionnaire set each donor's cohort. Cohort 3 recovery required two negative PCRs, clearance, or symptom resolution. The CDR3 has 14 residues. Germline V gene data show CDR1 as SQVTM and CDR2 as ANQGSEA. Trimming took 5 bases from V and 1 from J; bases not matched to a gene: 0. Authors' processing steps: Amplification of reference gene primers was used by the study to estimate nucleated cell counts. Clones were sequenced by immunoSEQ multiplex PCR, and TCRdb holds only the in-frame ones, with some missing. V and J calls and clone size are given by that table; D and trimming were obtained from the DNA. The repertoire holds some 200,000 clones, with 88% as singletons.

This sequence was found in a woman in her twenties or thirties who had recovered from COVID-19. This chain uses TRBV29-1 with TRBJ2-2, with 11 bases matching TRBD2. Sequenced input: PBMCs or T cells enriched from blood (not recorded which). The CDR3 region is CSVTSGGNTGELFF. The CDR3 coding sequence is TGCAGCGTTACTAGCGGGGGGAACACCGGGGAGCTGTTTTTT.